The 32 T cell receptor beta chains below come from one sample, sequenced in a study of blood T cells in healthy people across ages. Primers used in a second PCR of about 7 to 12 cycles were a sample-barcoded 5' primer and a J-beta primer mix. Each CDR3 protein gets one entry after TCRdb re-called the 5' RACE reads with MiXCR. The table has about 670,000 distinct CDR3 sequences, around two fifths seen once. The sequenced material came from blood. The origin of the receptors is an older man in good health.

The J gene is TRBJ2-2, the V gene TRBV2; perhaps TRBD2 as D (5 bases). The CDR3 consists of 15 residues. V shed 1 base and J shed 5 bases, with 11 bases lying between them. Germline CDR1 and CDR2: SNHLY and FYNNEI. Here the CDR3 DNA reads TGTGCCAGCAGTGAAGGATGGGGAGTTACCGGGGAGCTGTTTTTT. Translation gives CASSEGWGVTGELFF. Full variable domain (outside the CDR3, taken from reference TRBV2 and TRBJ2-2): EPEVTQTPSHQVTQMGQEVILRCVPISNHLYFYWYRQILGQKVEFLVSFYNNEISEKSEIFDDQFSVERPDGSNFTLKIRSTKLEDSAMYFCASSEGWGVTGELFFGEGSRLTVL.

This clonotype was detected a few times. V is TRBV7-2 and J is TRBJ2-1; 8 bases map to TRBD2. The trim removed 3 bases at V and 6 bases at J, leaving 10 bases unmatched. Germline loops: CDR1 SGHTA, CDR2 FQGNSA. The CDR3 length is 16 residues. The CDR3 sequence: CASSFSSGMGTNEQFF. The CDR3, as DNA: TGTGCCAGCAGCTTCAGTAGCGGGATGGGTACCAATGAGCAGTTCTTC.

The chain carries TRBV27 and TRBJ2-3; 13 bases align to TRBD2. The V and J ends lost 8 bases and 6 bases, in that order; junction bases with no gene match: 8. The CDR3 has 15 amino acids. The germline gives CDR1 MNHEY, CDR2 SMNVEV (reference sequence). The CDR3 nucleotides are TGTGCCAGCCGAGAGAGGACTAGCGGGAGCGATACGCAGTATTTT. This encodes CASRERTSGSDTQYF.

V is TRBV6-2 or TRBV6-3 and J is TRBJ2-6, with TRBD2 as a possible D gene (6 bases). V lost 6 bases to trimming and J lost 0 bases, with 9 bases between them. Germline V gene sequence: CDR1 MNHEY, CDR2 SVGEGT. This CDR3 is 15 amino acids long. DNA for the CDR3: TGTGCCAGCAGCAAGACTAGCTCTGGGGCCAACGTCCTGACTTTC. Its protein product is CASSKTSSGANVLTF.

This clonotype was observed a few times. The gene calls are TRBV27 and TRBJ1-2, with 8 nucleotides matching TRBD1. V lost 3 bases and J lost 7; bases outside the gene matches: 10. Germline V gene lookup returns CDR1 MNHEY and CDR2 SMNVEV (reference sequence). The CDR3 length is 15 residues. The CDR3 DNA reads TGTGCCAGCAGTTTCAGAGCCAGGGGGCTTTTTGGCTACACCTTC. Amino acid sequence: CASSFRARGLFGYTF.

This clonotype was counted only a few times. The J gene is TRBJ1-3, the V gene TRBV28, with D possibly matching TRBD1 (5 bases). Germline CDR1 and CDR2: MDHEN and SYDVKM. Trimming stripped 4 bases from V and 4 bases from J, with 17 bases between. The CDR3 has 16 residues. The CDR3 coding sequence is TGTGCCAGCAGTTCGCACGGGACCCCCCGAGGAAACACCATATATTTT. Its translation is CASSSHGTPRGNTIYF. The full variable domain, completed using reference TRBV28 and TRBJ1-3, is DVKVTQSSRYLVKRTGEKVFLECVQDMDHENMFWYRQDPGLGLRLIYFSYDVKMKEKGDIPEGYSVSREKKERFSLILESASTNQTSMYLCASSSHGTPRGNTIYFGEGSWLTVV.

This chain joins TRBV21-1 and TRBJ1-5; the DNA was not used to check the table's D call, TRBD1. TRBV21-1 is labeled a pseudogene. This CDR3 region has 14 residues. The CDR3 region has the DNA TGTGCCAGCACCCCGGACATGATCAATCGGCCCCAGCATTTT. It encodes CASTPDMINRPQHF.

This rearrangement joins TRBV6-5 to TRBJ2-7; the D gene is possibly TRBD2 (5 bases). V dropped 7 bases and J dropped 2 bases, with 18 bases sitting between them. The CDR3 has 15 residues. Per the germline V gene, CDR1 is MNHEY and CDR2 is SVGAGI. The CDR3 here is CASNPRGSVTYEQYF. The CDR3 region has the DNA TGTGCCAGCAATCCCCGTGGTAGCGTTACCTACGAGCAGTACTTC.

The CDR3 sequence: CASSLQGADEKLFF. CDR3 nucleotides: TGCGCCAGCAGCTTACAGGGGGCGGATGAAAAACTGTTTTTT. This chain links TRBV5-1 with TRBJ1-4; 9 positions match TRBD1. Per the germline V gene, CDR1 is SGHRS and CDR2 is YFSETQ. Trimming took 2 bases from V and 6 from J; bases not matched to a gene: 2. CDR3 length: 14 residues.

The rearrangement links TRBV7-2 to TRBJ1-2; D not resolved. The CDR3 runs to 16 residues. Deletions cut 1 base from V and 6 bases from J, with 18 bases between. Germline CDR1 is SGHTA and CDR2 is FQGNSA. The CDR3, as DNA: TGTGCCAGCAGCTTAGAGTCCAGCCCCCGCTACCATGGCTACACCTTC. Amino acids: CASSLESSPRYHGYTF. The complete variable domain, with remaining parts taken from reference TRBV7-2 and TRBJ1-2, reads GAGVSQSPSNKVTEKGKDVELRCDPISGHTALYWYRQSLGQGLEFLIYFQGNSAPDKSGLPSDRFSAERTGGSVSTLTIQRTQQEDSAVYLCASSLESSPRYHGYTFGSGTRLTVV.

The J gene is TRBJ2-6, the V gene TRBV6-2 or TRBV6-3, with unresolved D. The V gene's germline CDR1 is MNHEY and CDR2 SVGEGT. Trimming cost V 8 bases and J 0 bases, with 5 bases left between them. The CDR3 extends over 13 amino acids. CDR3 nucleotides: TGTGCCAGCGAAATCTCTGGGGCCAACGTCCTGACTTTC. Its translation: CASEISGANVLTF.

The sample holds a few counts of this clonotype. The chain carries TRBV20-1 and TRBJ2-7; D remains unclear. Germline CDR1 is DFQATT and CDR2 is SNEGSKA (reference sequence). Trimming shortened V by 5 bases and J by 3 bases, and 14 bases separated the two germline ends. The CDR3 is made up of 13 amino acids. The CDR3 is CSAYSEWDYEQYF. The CDR3, as DNA: TGCAGTGCTTATAGTGAGTGGGACTACGAGCAGTACTTC.

This clonotype was seen only a few times. The chain employs TRBV7-9 and TRBJ1-2, with a weak D call TRBD1 (6 bases). V was pared by 0 bases and J by 5 bases, with 13 bases between. Germline V gives CDR1 SEHNR, CDR2 FQNEAQ (reference sequence). This CDR3 is built from 15 residues. CDR3 protein: CASSLARGRNYGYTF. The CDR3 DNA follows: TGTGCCAGCAGCTTAGCCAGGGGAAGGAATTATGGCTACACCTTC.

This chain joins TRBV7-6 and TRBJ2-3; 12 bases align to TRBD2. This CDR3 has 16 residues. Germline V CDR1 and CDR2: SGHVS, FNYEAQ. V was pared by 1 base and J by 5 bases, with 4 bases of the junction left unmatched. Written as DNA, the CDR3 is TGTGCCAGCAGCTTAGGGACTAGCGGGGTTAGAGATACGCAGTATTTT. Translated, it gives CASSLGTSGVRDTQYF.

This chain connects TRBV7-8 to TRBJ2-1, with 10 nucleotides matching TRBD2. The J call may be wrong; the DNA end is better matched by TRBJ2-7. The CDR3 runs to 17 residues. Germline CDR1 SGHVS, CDR2 FQNEAQ. Written as DNA, the CDR3 is TGTGCCAGCAGCTTTAGTCGGACCGGGACTAGCGCCTACGAGCAGTACTTC. This sequence encodes CASSFSRTGTSAYEQYF.

The chain is built from TRBV28 and TRBJ2-1; 7 bases fit TRBD1. TRBJ2-7 explains the end of the DNA better; the J call may be wrong. The CDR3 spans 15 residues. The germline V gene has CDR1 MDHEN and CDR2 SYDVKM. In DNA, the CDR3 is TGTGCCAGCGGACGGGACAGCTACTCCTACAATGAGCAGTACTTC. Translation gives CASGRDSYSYNEQYF.

The chain combines TRBV27 with TRBJ2-1; no firm D call. The CDR3 is made up of 16 amino acids. The V and J ends lost 6 bases and 3 bases respectively, with 18 bases between them. Germline values: CDR1 MNHEY, CDR2 SMNVEV (reference sequence). CDR3 DNA sequence: TGTGCCAGCAGGAGAAACAAGGGATTTATCTACAATGAGCAGTTCTTC. The encoded protein is CASRRNKGFIYNEQFF.

Ten or more counts support this clonotype. The rearrangement links TRBV28 to TRBJ2-7; a weak D match, TRBD2 (5 bases). This CDR3 has 15 residues. Germline CDR1 and CDR2: MDHEN and SYDVKM. Between the trimmed V and J ends, which lost 4 bases and 2 bases, there was a span of 15 bases. CDR3 nucleotide sequence: TGTGCCAGCAGTTCACCCACGGGATCAACCTACGAGCAGTACTTC. The encoded protein is CASSSPTGSTYEQYF.

This clonotype came up a few times. The V and J genes are TRBV29-1 and TRBJ2-3, with a possible D match to TRBD2 (6 bases). The CDR3 sequence is 12 residues long. V shed 7 bases and J shed 5 bases, with 13 bases lying between them. The germline CDR1 and CDR2 sequences are SQVTM and ANQGSEA. This chain's CDR3 is CSEFGTGDTQYF. The CDR3 DNA reads as TGCAGCGAATTTGGGACTGGAGATACGCAGTATTTT.

This clonotype appeared many times. The V and J genes are TRBV5-1 and TRBJ2-5; D not resolved. Trimming stripped 5 bases from V and 1 base from J, with 9 bases between. The germline gives CDR1 SGHRS, CDR2 YFSETQ. The CDR3 spans 13 residues. CDR3 region: CASRRDGQETQYF. The CDR3 coding sequence is TGCGCCAGCAGACGAGACGGCCAAGAGACCCAGTACTTC. Using reference TRBV5-1 and TRBJ2-5 for the parts outside the CDR3, the full variable domain is KAGVTQTPRYLIKTRGQQVTLSCSPISGHRSVSWYQQTPGQGLQFLFEYFSETQRNKGNFPGRFSGRQFSNSRSEMNVSTLELGDSALYLCASRRDGQETQYFGPGTRLLVL.

The chain has TRBV6-6 and TRBJ2-3; D uncertain. The CDR3 length is 11 residues. Germline CDR1 and CDR2: MNHNY and SVGAGI (reference sequence). V lost 10 bases and J 1 base, leaving 6 bases between the germline ends. In nucleotides, the CDR3 is TGTGCCACAGACCGCACAGATACGCAGTATTTT. This sequence encodes CATDRTDTQYF.

The chain has TRBV24-1 and TRBJ2-1; D is ambiguous. The CDR3 runs 12 residues. V lost 3 bases and J lost 4, with 3 bases in between. CDR1 KGHDR and CDR2 SFDVKD come from the germline V gene. The CDR3 coding sequence is TGTGCCACCAGTGATCCTTACAATGAGCAGTTCTTC. Translated: CATSDPYNEQFF.

This clonotype has just a few counts. The chain combines TRBV6-1 with TRBJ1-2; D might be TRBD1 (6 bases). The CDR3 length is 14 residues. Trimming removed 1 base from V and 4 bases from J, with 10 bases in between. From germline, CDR1 is MNHNS and CDR2 SASEGT. The CDR3 loop reads CASSEVGTPYGYTF. The CDR3 nucleotides read TGTGCCAGCAGTGAAGTGGGGACACCCTATGGCTACACCTTC.

The chain carries TRBV18 and TRBJ2-1, with 11 bases identical to TRBD2. Per germline, CDR1 KGHSH and CDR2 LQKENI. V lost 5 bases and J lost 7; bases outside the gene matches: 10. The CDR3 sequence is 16 residues long. The CDR3 is CASSSRSGGALNEQFF. The CDR3 nucleotides read TGTGCCAGCTCATCCCGTAGCGGGGGGGCCTTGAATGAGCAGTTCTTC. Full variable domain (rest looked up from reference TRBV18 and TRBJ2-1): NAGVMQNPRHLVRRRGQEARLRCSPMKGHSHVYWYRQLPEEGLKFMVYLQKENIIDESGMPKERFSAEFPKEGPSILRIQQVVRGDSAAYFCASSSRSGGALNEQFFGPGTRLTVL.

V gene TRBV6-5 combines with J gene TRBJ1-1; D is perhaps TRBD1 (5 bases). The CDR3 runs to 15 residues. Trimming stripped 9 bases from V and 1 base from J, with 18 bases between. Germline CDR1 and CDR2: MNHEY and SVGAGI. CDR3 sequence: CASRTGAAGNTEAFF. The CDR3 nucleotides are TGTGCCAGTAGAACTGGGGCGGCGGGGAACACTGAAGCTTTCTTT.

The V gene is TRBV20-1, the J gene TRBJ2-3, with no clear D. This CDR3 has 14 residues. Germline lookup yields CDR1 DFQATT and CDR2 SNEGSKA (reference sequence). With 0 bases removed from V and 4 bases from J, the gap between germline ends came to 11 bases. CDR3 DNA sequence: TGCAGTGCTAGAGAACCGCCAGGATCAGATACGCAGTATTTT. Amino acid sequence: CSAREPPGSDTQYF.

In this sample, this clonotype turned up once. This chain joins TRBV7-3 and TRBJ2-1, with D maybe TRBD2 (6 bases). The CDR3 extends over 14 amino acids. From germline, CDR1 is SGHTA and CDR2 FQGTGA. Deletions cut 4 bases from V and 5 bases from J, with 12 bases between. DNA for the CDR3: TGTGCCAGCAGCTCCGGGACTTTAAACAATGAGCAGTTCTTC. It specifies CASSSGTLNNEQFF. Together with reference TRBV7-3 and TRBJ2-1, the CDR3 gives the full variable domain: GAGVSQTPSNKVTEKGKYVELRCDPISGHTALYWYRQSLGQGPEFLIYFQGTGAADDSGLPNDRFFAVRPEGSVSTLKIQRTERGDSAVYLCASSSGTLNNEQFFGPGTRLTVL.

This clonotype was seen a few times. This chain connects TRBV7-2 to TRBJ2-3, with 7 bases fitting TRBD2. Germline CDR1 is SGHTA and CDR2 is FQGNSA. Unmatched junction bases numbered 7, after V lost 1 base and J lost 3 bases. The CDR3 runs 16 residues. DNA of the CDR3: TGTGCCAGCAGCTTAGTCGCGGGAGTGAAAACAGATACGCAGTATTTT. Its protein is CASSLVAGVKTDTQYF.

The V call is TRBV9, the J call TRBJ2-5; TRBD1 matches at 8 bases. The trim removed 7 bases at V and 3 bases at J, leaving 8 bases unmatched. The CDR3 has 14 residues. CDR1 is SGDLS, CDR2 YYNGEE, per germline. CDR3 sequence: CASGSGQGKETQYF. DNA of the CDR3: TGTGCCAGCGGGTCCGGACAGGGAAAAGAGACCCAGTACTTC.

The rearrangement joins TRBV2 to TRBJ1-6, with D unclear. The ends were cut back, 2 bases at V and 6 bases at J, with 8 bases in the middle. CDR1 and CDR2 (germline): SNHLY, FYNNEI. The CDR3 totals 14 residues. Here the CDR3 DNA reads TGTGCCAGCAGTGAAATCTTTGGTAATTCACCCCTCCACTTT. This gives the protein CASSEIFGNSPLHF.

The V gene is TRBV29-1, the J gene TRBJ2-1; 13 positions match TRBD2. CDR1 and CDR2 (germline): SQVTM, ANQGSEA. The trim removed 8 bases at V and 6 bases at J, leaving 4 bases unmatched. The CDR3 runs to 13 residues. The CDR3 DNA sequence: TGCAGCACGACTAGCGGGGGGACCAATGAGCAGTTCTTC. Residues: CSTTSGGTNEQFF.

The chain is built from TRBV20-1 and TRBJ1-5; D ambiguous. The V and J ends lost 3 bases and 11 bases respectively, with 17 bases between them. CDR1 DFQATT and CDR2 SNEGSKA come from the germline V gene (reference sequence). The CDR3 length is 13 residues. The CDR3 is CSARCSEIWTQHF. The CDR3 DNA is TGCAGTGCTAGGTGTTCCGAGATATGGACCCAGCATTTT.